The clone carrying this TCR beta chain was seen a handful of times. What it recognizes is unknown. Through a sample-barcoded 5' primer and a J-beta primer mix, a second PCR was run for roughly 6 to 11 cycles. Paired-end reads containing CDR3 totaled no fewer than 2.5 million for each sample. TCRdb passed the 5' RACE reads through MiXCR, listing each CDR3 protein once. The data show around 1,000,000 distinct CDR3 sequences, with around 25% seen just once and 0.75% held by the top ten. The CDR3 extends over 14 amino acids. Looked up from germline, CDR1 is SGHTA and CDR2 is FQGNSA. V lost 4 bases and J 5 bases, leaving 14 bases between the germline ends. The record originates from a study of blood T cells in healthy people across ages. Study-level results: Naive CD4+ cells and diversity were both higher in long-lived donors than in aged donors. Significant beta diversity loss was already apparent by age around 36, declining roughly linearly.

These data also formed part of another study, on T cells of mothers and their children.

This TCR was recovered from a girl aged 2 to 9 in good health. The rearrangement joins TRBV7-2 to TRBJ1-1; D unresolved. The sequenced sample consisted of blood. CDR3 nucleotide sequence: TGTGCCAGCAGCTGGACGAATTCGGGTACTGAAGCTTTCTTT. Amino acids: CASSWTNSGTEAFF.